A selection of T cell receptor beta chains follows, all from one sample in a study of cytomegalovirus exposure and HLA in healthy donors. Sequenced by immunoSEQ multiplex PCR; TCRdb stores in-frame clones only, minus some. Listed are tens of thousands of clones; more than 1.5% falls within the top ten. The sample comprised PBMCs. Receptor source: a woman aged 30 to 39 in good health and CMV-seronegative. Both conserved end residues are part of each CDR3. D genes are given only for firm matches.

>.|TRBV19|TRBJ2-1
TGTGCCAGTAGTATAATGGGAGCGGCTTACTACAATGAGCAGTTCTTC
CASSIMGAAYYNEQFF
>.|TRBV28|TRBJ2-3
TGTGCCAGCAGTTTAGGGCAGACCACAGATACGCAGTATTTT
CASSLGQTTDTQYF
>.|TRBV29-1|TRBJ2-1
TGCAGCGCCCTTAGAGGGGGAAATGAGCAGTTCTTC
CSALRGGNEQFF
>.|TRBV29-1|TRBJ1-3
TGCAGCGTTGCCGGGATTTCTGGAAACACCATATATTTT
CSVAGISGNTIYF
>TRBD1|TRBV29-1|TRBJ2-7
TGCAGCGTGCGGACAGGGGTTTTCTACGAGCAGTACTTC
CSVRTGVFYEQYF
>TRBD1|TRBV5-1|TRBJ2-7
TGCGCCAGCAGCGCCTCGGGACAGGCCTACGAGCAGTACTTC
CASSASGQAYEQYF
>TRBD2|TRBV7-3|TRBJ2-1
TGTGCCAGCAGCGTAACGATGCTCGCGGGGGGTTACAATGAGCAGTTCTTC
CASSVTMLAGGYNEQFF
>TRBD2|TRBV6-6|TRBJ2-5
TGTGCCAGCAGTCATGGACTAGCGGGAAAAGAGACCCAGTACTTC
CASSHGLAGKETQYF
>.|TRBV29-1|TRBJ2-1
TGCAGCGTCGCCCCCTTGGACGGGGGGCTGTTCTTC
CSVAPLDGGLFF
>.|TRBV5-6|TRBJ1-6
TGTGCCAGCAGCTTGATCCTCCTCGGGAGGTCCTATAATTCACCCCTCCACTTT
CASSLILLGRSYNSPLHF
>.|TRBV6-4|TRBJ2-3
TGTGCCAGCAGTGACTCAGGGGTCCGCACAGATACGCAGTATTTT
CASSDSGVRTDTQYF
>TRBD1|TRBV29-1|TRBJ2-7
TGCAGCGTTGAACGGACAGGGATACAGAACGAGCAGTACTTC
CSVERTGIQNEQYF
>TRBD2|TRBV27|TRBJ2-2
TGTGCCAGCAGTCGCCGGACTAGCGGCCTAGGGGAGCTGTTTTTT
CASSRRTSGLGELFF
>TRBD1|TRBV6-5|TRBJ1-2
TGTGCCAGCAGTTACGACAGGGGCGTCTATGGCTACACCTTC
CASSYDRGVYGYTF
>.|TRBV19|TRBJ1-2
TGTGCCAGTAGTATCGTTCCTGGGGCAGCCAGCTACTATGGCTACACCTTC
CASSIVPGAASYYGYTF
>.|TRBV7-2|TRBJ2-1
TGTGCCAGCAGCTCCGAGGCCCCACCCAACGACAATGAGCAGTTCTTC
CASSSEAPPNDNEQFF
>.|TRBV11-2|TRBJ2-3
TGTGCCAGCAGCTTTATGAGGGCGGGGGATACGCAGTATTTT
CASSFMRAGDTQYF
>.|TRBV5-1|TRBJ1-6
TGCGCCACCTCGAGCTCCTATAATTCACCCCTCCACTTT
CATSSSYNSPLHF
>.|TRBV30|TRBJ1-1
TGTGCCTGGAGTGACTCGGCCGGGAGAGCTTTCTTT
CAWSDSAGRAFF
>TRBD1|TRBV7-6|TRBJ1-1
TGTGCCAGCAGCGCGACGGGACAGGGGTTTGAAGCTTTCTTT
CASSATGQGFEAFF
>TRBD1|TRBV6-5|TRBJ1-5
TGTGCCAGCAGGGGACAGGGTGATCAGCCCCAGCATTTT
CASRGQGDQPQHF
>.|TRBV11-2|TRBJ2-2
TGTGCCAGCAGCTCCCGACTAGGACGTGGCACCGGGGAGCTGTTTTTT
CASSSRLGRGTGELFF
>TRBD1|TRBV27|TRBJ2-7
TGTGCCAGCAGTCCAGGGACAGGGTACGAGCAGTACTTC
CASSPGTGYEQYF
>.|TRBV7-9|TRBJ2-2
TGTGCCAGCAGCTTAGCGTCACGGAGGAACACCGGGGAGCTGTTTTTT
CASSLASRRNTGELFF
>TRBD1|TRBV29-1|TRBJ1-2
TGCAGCGTTGGGACAGGGGGGAGCTATGGCTACACCTTC
CSVGTGGSYGYTF
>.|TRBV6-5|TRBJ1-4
TGTGCCAGCAGTGGAGGGGTTCCCCCCCCGGAAAAACTGTTTTTT
CASSGGVPPPEKLFF
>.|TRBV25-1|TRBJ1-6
TGTGCCAGCAGTGAGGCGGGGACCGGGGGGACCCTCCACTTT
CASSEAGTGGTLHF
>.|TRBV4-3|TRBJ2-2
TGCGCCAGCAGCCAAGATCCCGGCGGATTAGGTACCGGGGAGCTGTTTTTT
CASSQDPGGLGTGELFF
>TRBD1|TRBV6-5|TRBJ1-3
TGTGCCAGCAGTTACCTGGGGACAGGGACGAACACCATATATTTT
CASSYLGTGTNTIYF
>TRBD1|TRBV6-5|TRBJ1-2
TGTGCCAGCAGTCCTTCGACAGGGTACAACTATGGCTACACCTTC
CASSPSTGYNYGYTF
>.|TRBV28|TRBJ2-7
TGTGCCAGCACCCCCTCTTCGAGCAGAACGGGGGAGCAGTACTTC
CASTPSSSRTGEQYF
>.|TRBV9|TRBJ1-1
TGTGCCAGCAGCGTTGGTGGGGCCACTGAAGCTTTCTTT
CASSVGGATEAFF
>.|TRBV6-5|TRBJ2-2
TGTGCCAGCAGACGCGACAGCCCCGGGGAGCTGTTTTTT
CASRRDSPGELFF
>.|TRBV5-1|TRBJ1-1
TGCGCCAGCAGCCGACAGACCTCGAACACTGAAGCTTTCTTT
CASSRQTSNTEAFF
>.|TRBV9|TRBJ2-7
TGTGCCAGCAGCGTAGGGTGGGACTGGACCTACGAGCAGTACTTC
CASSVGWDWTYEQYF
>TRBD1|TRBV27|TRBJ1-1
TGTGCCAGCCGAACTGCCGGGACAGCCCCTGCGAACACTGAAGCTTTCTTT
CASRTAGTAPANTEAFF
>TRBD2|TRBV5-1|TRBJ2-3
TGCGCCAGCAGCTTGGCTAGCGGGAACGAGAATACGCAGTATTTT
CASSLASGNENTQYF
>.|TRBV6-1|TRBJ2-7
TGTGCCAGCAGTGCCCGGGAGAGCTCCTACGAGCAGTACTTC
CASSARESSYEQYF
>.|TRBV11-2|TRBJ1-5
TGTGCCAGCAGCTTAGGCTACGTTAGCAATCAGCCCCAGCATTTT
CASSLGYVSNQPQHF
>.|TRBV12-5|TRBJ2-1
TGTGCTAGTGGTTTAGCCGGGGAAGACAATGAGCAGTTCTTC
CASGLAGEDNEQFF
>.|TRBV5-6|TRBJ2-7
TGTGCCAGCTGGGGTAGGGGTCCCTCCTACGAGCAGTACTTC
CASWGRGPSYEQYF
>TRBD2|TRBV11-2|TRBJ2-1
TGTGCCAGCAGCTTCACGACTAGCGGGAGCATCTATGAGCAGTTCTTC
CASSFTTSGSIYEQFF
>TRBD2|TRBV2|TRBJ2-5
TGTGCCAGCAAAAGGTCTAGCGGGACTGAAGGAGAGACCCAGTACTTC
CASKRSSGTEGETQYF